This T cell receptor (beta chain) was recovered during a study of cytomegalovirus exposure and HLA in healthy donors. The PCR made use of 60 Vbeta and 13 Jbeta primers. This table comes from immunoSEQ multiplex PCR, and its TCRdb copy is limited to in-frame clones, with some not included. Here the sample spans a few hundred thousand clones, around nine tenths being singletons. This CDR3 comprises 14 residues. Germline V gives CDR1 MNHEY, CDR2 SVGAGI. V was clipped by 0 bases and J by 4 bases, with 7 bases between them. The rearrangement uses TRBV6-5 and TRBJ1-3; no firm D call. The sequenced sample consisted of PBMCs. The TCR was taken from a girl aged 2 to 9 in good health and CMV-seronegative. CDR3 nucleotide sequence: TGTGCCAGCAGTTACTCGGGCAGGGGAAACACCATATATTTT. Encoded protein: CASSYSGRGNTIYF.